This TCR beta chain was obtained from a study of blood T cell repertoires in COVID-19. Across the whole study: Researchers got acute and convalescent COVID-19 samples from the United States, Italy and Spain. Nucleic acid was either cDNA or gDNA, and it came from T cells, B-cell-depleted T cells, or PBMCs.

In the authors' methods: Researchers report that nucleated cell counts were estimated from reference gene primer amplification. The method was immunoSEQ multiplex PCR; TCRdb's version includes in-frame clones alone and lacks a portion of them. The V and J calls and clone size are taken from that table; D and trimming were inferred from the DNA. The sample carries about 200,000 clones, 85% recorded once. Seattle's enrolled individuals joined amid active infection and were then monitored longitudinally. This clone was detected once. The CDR3 totals 15 residues. V lost 2 bases and J lost 6, with 15 bases in between. Germline assignment: CDR1 MNHNS and CDR2 SASEGT.

The J gene is TRBJ2-3, the V gene TRBV6-1; D gene uncertain. The sequence came from a man in his sixties with COVID-19, enrolled during active disease. Material: peripheral blood. CDR3 sequence: CASSESVAIRDTQYF. CDR3 in DNA: TGTGCCAGCAGTGAAAGCGTCGCTATCCGGGATACGCAGTATTTT.